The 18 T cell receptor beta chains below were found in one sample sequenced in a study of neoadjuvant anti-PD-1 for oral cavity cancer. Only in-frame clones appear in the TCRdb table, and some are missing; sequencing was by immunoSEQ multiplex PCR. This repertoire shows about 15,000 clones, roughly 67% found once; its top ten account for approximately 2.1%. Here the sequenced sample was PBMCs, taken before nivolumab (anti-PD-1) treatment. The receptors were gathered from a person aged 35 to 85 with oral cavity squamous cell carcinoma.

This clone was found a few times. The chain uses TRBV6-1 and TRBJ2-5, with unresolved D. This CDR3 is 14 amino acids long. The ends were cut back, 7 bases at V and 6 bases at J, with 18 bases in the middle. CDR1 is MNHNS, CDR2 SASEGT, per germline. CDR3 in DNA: TGTGCCAGCATCCCCTCTGTATTGTTGAAGACCCAGTACTTC. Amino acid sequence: CASIPSVLLKTQYF.

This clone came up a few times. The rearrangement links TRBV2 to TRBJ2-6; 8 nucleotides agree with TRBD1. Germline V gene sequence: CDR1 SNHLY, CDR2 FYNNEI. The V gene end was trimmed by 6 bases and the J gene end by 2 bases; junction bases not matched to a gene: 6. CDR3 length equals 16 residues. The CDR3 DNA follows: TGTGCCAGCAGGAGAGACAGGGGTGCTGGGGCCAACGTCCTGACTTTC. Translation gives CASRRDRGAGANVLTF.

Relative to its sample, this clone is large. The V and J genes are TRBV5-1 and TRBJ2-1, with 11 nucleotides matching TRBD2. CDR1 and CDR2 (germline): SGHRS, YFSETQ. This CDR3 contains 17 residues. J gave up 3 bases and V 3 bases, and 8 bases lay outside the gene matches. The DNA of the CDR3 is TGCGCCAGCAGCTCACGCCCGGGACTAGCGGACTACAATGAGCAGTTCTTC. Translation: CASSSRPGLADYNEQFF.

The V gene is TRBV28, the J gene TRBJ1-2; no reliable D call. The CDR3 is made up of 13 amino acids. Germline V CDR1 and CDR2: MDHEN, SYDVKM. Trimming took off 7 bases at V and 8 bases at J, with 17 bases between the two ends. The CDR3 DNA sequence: TGTGCCAGCACAAGAAAGGGCCTGGGGGGCTACACCTTC. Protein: CASTRKGLGGYTF.

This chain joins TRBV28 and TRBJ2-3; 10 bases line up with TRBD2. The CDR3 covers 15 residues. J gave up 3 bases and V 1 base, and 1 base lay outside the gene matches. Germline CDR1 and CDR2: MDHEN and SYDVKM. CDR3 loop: CASSLLTSGTDTQYF. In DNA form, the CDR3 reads TGTGCCAGCAGTTTATTGACTAGCGGGACAGATACGCAGTATTTT. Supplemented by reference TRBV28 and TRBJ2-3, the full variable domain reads DVKVTQSSRYLVKRTGEKVFLECVQDMDHENMFWYRQDPGLGLRLIYFSYDVKMKEKGDIPEGYSVSREKKERFSLILESASTNQTSMYLCASSLLTSGTDTQYFGPGTRLTVL.

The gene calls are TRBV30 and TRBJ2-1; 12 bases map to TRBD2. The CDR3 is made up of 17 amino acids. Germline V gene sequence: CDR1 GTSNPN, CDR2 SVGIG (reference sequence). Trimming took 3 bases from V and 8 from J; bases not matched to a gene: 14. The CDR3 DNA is TGTGCCTGGAGCAAACTTCTAGCGGGAGGGCCTCACGATGAGCAGTTCTTC. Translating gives CAWSKLLAGGPHDEQFF.

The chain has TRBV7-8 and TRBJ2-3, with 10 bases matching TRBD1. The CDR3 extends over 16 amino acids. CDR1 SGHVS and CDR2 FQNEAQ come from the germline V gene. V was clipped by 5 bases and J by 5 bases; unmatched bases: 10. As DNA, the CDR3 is TGTGCCAGCAGCCCCCCGCCGGGACAGGGGTTAGATACGCAGTATTTT. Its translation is CASSPPPGQGLDTQYF. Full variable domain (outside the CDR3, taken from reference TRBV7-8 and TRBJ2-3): GAGVSQSPRYKVAKRGQDVALRCDPISGHVSLFWYQQALGQGPEFLTYFQNEAQLDKSGLPSDRFFAERPEGSVSTLKIQRTQQEDSAVYLCASSPPPGQGLDTQYFGPGTRLTVL.

In DNA, the CDR3 is TGTGCCAGCTCACCTCCGGGGGGGCCAGATACGCAGTATTTT. It yields the protein CASSPPGGPDTQYF. The genes are TRBV18 and TRBJ2-3; 8 bases line up with TRBD2. This CDR3 spans 14 amino acids. The germline gives CDR1 KGHSH, CDR2 LQKENI. V lost 3 bases to trimming and J lost 4 bases; unmatched junction nucleotides: 3.

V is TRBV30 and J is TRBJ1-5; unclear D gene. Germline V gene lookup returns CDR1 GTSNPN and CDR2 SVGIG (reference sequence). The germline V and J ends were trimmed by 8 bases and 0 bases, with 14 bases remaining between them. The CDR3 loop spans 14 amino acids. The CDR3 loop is CAGGLQYSNQPQHF. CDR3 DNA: TGTGCCGGAGGTCTCCAATATAGCAATCAGCCCCAGCATTTT. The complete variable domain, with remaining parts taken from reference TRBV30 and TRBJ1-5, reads SQTIHQWPATLVQPVGSPLSLECTVEGTSNPNLYWYRQAAGRGLQLLFYSVGIGQISSEVPQNLSASRPQDRQFILSSKKLLLSDSGFYLCAGGLQYSNQPQHFGDGTRLSIL.

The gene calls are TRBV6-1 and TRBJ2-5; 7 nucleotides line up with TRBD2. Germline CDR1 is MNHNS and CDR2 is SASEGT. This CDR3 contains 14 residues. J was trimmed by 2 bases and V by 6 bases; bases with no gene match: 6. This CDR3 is CASRGRVDQETQYF. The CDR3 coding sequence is TGTGCCAGCAGGGGGAGGGTGGATCAAGAGACCCAGTACTTC.

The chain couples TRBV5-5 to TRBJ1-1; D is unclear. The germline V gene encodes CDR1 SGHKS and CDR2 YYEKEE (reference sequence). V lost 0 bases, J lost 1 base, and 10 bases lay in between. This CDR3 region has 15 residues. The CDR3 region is CASSLVGGRNTEAFF. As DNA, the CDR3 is TGTGCCAGCAGCTTGGTGGGAGGGAGGAACACTGAAGCTTTCTTT.

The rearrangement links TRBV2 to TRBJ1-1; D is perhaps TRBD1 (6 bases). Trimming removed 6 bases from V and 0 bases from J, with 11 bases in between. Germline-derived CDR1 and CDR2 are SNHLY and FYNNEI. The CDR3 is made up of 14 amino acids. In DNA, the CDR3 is TGTGCCAGCAGAGCGCAGGGGATGAACACTGAAGCTTTCTTT. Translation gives CASRAQGMNTEAFF.

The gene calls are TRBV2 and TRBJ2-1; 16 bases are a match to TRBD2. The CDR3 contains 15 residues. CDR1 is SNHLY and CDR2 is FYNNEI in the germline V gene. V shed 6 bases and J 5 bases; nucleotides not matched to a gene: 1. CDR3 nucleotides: TGTGCCAGCAGAGGGACTAGCGGGAGGGACAATGAGCAGTTCTTC. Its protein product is CASRGTSGRDNEQFF.

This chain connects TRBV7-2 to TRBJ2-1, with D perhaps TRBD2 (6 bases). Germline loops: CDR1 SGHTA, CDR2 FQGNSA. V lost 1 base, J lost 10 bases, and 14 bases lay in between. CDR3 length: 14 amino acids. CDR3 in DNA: TGTGCCAGCAGCTTAGGGGGGGACCGTCGAGAGCAGTTCTTC. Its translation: CASSLGGDRREQFF. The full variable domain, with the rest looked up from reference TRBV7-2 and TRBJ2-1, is GAGVSQSPSNKVTEKGKDVELRCDPISGHTALYWYRQSLGQGLEFLIYFQGNSAPDKSGLPSDRFSAERTGGSVSTLTIQRTQQEDSAVYLCASSLGGDRREQFFGPGTRLTVL.

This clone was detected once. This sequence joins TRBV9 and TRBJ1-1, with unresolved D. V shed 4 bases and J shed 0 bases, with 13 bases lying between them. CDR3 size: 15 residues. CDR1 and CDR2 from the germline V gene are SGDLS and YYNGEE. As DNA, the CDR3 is TGTGCCAGCAGCCCAGTTTCGAGCATGAACACTGAAGCTTTCTTT. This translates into CASSPVSSMNTEAFF.

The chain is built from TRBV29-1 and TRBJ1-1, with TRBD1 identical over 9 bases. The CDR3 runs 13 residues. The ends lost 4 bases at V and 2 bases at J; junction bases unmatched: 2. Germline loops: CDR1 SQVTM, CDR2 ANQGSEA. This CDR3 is CSVGTGANTEAFF. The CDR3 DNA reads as TGCAGCGTTGGGACAGGGGCCAACACTGAAGCTTTCTTT.

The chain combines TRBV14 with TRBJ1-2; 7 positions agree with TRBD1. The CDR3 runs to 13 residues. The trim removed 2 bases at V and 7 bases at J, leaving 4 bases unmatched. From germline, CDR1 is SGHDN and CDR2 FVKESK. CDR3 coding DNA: TGTGCCAGCAGCCAACAACAGGGGACTGGCTACACCTTC. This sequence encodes CASSQQQGTGYTF.

This CDR3 reads CASSRRQGLNEKLFF. CDR3 bases: TGTGCCAGCTCACGACGACAGGGCCTTAATGAAAAACTGTTTTTT. The J gene is TRBJ1-4, the V gene TRBV18, with 7 bases identical to TRBD1. After removal of 4 bases from V and 4 bases from J, the junction contained 6 bases not matched to a gene. CDR3 size: 15 residues. The germline V gene has CDR1 KGHSH and CDR2 LQKENI.